This T cell receptor (beta chain) appears in the sequencing data of a study of cytomegalovirus exposure and HLA in healthy donors. Germline CDR1 SGDLS, CDR2 YYNGEE. The CDR3 is 14 residues long. The V segment lost 4 bases and the J segment 4 bases; nucleotides outside the gene matches: 6. The primer mix had 60 Vbeta and 13 Jbeta primers. TCRdb keeps only in-frame clones here, not all; method: immunoSEQ multiplex PCR. The sample has some 140,000 clones; 70% to 80% are singletons. This sequence joins TRBV9 and TRBJ1-2; 8 bases match TRBD1. The receptor was isolated from a woman aged 50 to 60 in good health and CMV-seropositive. Sequenced input: PBMCs. The CDR3 region is CASSPGQGPYGYTF. DNA for the CDR3: TGTGCCAGCAGCCCAGGACAGGGACCCTATGGCTACACCTTC.